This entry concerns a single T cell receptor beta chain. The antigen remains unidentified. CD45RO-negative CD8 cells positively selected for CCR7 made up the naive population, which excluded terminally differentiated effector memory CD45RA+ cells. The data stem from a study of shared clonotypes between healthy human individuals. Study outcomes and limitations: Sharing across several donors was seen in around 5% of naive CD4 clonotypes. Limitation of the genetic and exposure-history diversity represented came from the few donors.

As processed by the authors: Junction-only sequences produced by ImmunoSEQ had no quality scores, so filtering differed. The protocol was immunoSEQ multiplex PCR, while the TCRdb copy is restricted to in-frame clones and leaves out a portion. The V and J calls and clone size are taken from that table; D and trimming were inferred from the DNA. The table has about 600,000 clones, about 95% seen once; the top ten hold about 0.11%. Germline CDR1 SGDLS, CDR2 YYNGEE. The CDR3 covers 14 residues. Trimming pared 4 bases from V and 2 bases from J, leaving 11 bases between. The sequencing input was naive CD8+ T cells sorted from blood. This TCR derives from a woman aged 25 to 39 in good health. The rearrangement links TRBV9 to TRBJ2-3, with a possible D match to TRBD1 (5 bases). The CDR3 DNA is TGTGCCAGCAGCTCTAGACAGCACACAGATACGCAGTATTTT. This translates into CASSSRQHTDTQYF. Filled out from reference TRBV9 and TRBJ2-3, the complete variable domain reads DSGVTQTPKHLITATGQRVTLRCSPRSGDLSVYWYQQSLDQGLQFLIQYYNGEERAKGNILERFSAQQFPDLHSELNLSSLELGDSALYFCASSSRQHTDTQYFGPGTRLTVL.